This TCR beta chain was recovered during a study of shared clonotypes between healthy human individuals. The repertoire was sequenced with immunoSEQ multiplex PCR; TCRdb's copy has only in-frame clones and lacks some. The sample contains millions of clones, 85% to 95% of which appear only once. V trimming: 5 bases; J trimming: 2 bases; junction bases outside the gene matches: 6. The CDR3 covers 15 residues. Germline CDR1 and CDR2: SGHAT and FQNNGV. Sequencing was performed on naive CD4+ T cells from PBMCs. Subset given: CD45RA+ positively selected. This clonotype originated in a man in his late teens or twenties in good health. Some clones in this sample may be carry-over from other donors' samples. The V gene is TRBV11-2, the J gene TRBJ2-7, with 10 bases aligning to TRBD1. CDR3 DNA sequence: TGTGCCAGCAGCCGAGGGACAGGGGTTACCTACGAGCAGTACTTC. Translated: CASSRGTGVTYEQYF.